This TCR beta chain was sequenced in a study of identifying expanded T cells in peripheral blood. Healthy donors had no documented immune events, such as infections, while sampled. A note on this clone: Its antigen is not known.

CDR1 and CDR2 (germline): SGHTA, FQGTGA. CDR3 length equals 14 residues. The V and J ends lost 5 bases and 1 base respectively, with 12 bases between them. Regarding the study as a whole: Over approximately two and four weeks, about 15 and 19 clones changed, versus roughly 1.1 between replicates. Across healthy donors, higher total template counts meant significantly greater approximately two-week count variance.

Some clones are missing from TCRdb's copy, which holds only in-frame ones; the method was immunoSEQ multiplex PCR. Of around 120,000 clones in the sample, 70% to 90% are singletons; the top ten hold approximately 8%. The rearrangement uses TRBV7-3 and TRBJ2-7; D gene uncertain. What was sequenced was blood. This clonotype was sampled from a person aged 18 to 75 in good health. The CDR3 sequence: CASSQTTVSYEQYF. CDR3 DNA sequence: TGTGCCAGCAGCCAGACAACGGTGTCCTACGAGCAGTACTTC.